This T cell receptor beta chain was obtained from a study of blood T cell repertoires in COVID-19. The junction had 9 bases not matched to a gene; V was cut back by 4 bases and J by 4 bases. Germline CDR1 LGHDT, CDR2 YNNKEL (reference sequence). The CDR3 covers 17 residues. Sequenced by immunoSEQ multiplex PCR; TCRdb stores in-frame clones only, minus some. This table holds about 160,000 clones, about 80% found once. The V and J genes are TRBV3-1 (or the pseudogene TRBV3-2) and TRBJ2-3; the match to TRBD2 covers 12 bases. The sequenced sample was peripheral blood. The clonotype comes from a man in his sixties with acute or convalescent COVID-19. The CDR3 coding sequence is TGTGCCAGCAGCCTTGAACTAGCGGGGGGCAAAGCAGATACGCAGTATTTT. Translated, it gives CASSLELAGGKADTQYF.